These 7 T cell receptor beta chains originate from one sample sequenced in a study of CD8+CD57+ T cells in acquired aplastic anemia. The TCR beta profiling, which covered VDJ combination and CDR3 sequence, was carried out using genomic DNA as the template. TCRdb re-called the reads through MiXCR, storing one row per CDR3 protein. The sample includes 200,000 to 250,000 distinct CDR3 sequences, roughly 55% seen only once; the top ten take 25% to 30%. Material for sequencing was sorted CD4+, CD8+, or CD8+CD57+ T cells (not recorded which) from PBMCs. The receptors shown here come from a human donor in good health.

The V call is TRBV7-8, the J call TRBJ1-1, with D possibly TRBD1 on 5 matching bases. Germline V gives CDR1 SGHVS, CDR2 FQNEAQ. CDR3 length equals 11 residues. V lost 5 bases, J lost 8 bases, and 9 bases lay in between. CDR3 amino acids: CASSEGVEAFF. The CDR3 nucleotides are TGTGCCAGCAGCGAAGGGGTGGAAGCTTTCTTT. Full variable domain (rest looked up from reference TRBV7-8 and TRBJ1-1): GAGVSQSPRYKVAKRGQDVALRCDPISGHVSLFWYQQALGQGPEFLTYFQNEAQLDKSGLPSDRFFAERPEGSVSTLKIQRTQQEDSAVYLCASSEGVEAFFGQGTRLTVV.

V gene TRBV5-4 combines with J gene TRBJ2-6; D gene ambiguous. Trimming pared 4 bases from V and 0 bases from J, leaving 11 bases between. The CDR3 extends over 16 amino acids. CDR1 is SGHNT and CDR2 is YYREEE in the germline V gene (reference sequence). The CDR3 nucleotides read TGTGCCAGCAGCCTAGGGTTCAACTCTGGGGCCAACGTCCTGACTTTC. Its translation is CASSLGFNSGANVLTF. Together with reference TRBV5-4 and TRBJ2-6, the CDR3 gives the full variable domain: ETGVTQSPTHLIKTRGQQVTLRCSSQSGHNTVSWYQQALGQGPQFIFQYYREEENGRGNFPPRFSGLQFPNYSSELNVNALELDDSALYLCASSLGFNSGANVLTFGAGSRLTVL.

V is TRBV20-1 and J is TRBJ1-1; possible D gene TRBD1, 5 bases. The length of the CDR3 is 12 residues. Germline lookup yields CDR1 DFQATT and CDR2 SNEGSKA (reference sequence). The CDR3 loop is CSEGHSNTEAFF. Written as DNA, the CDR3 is TGCAGCGAAGGACACTCGAACACTGAAGCTTTCTTT.

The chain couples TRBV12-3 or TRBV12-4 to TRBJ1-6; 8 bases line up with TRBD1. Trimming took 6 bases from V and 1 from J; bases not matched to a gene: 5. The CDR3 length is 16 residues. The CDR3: CASSGQGGSYNSPLHF. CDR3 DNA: TGTGCCAGCAGCGGACAGGGTGGGTCCTATAATTCACCCCTCCACTTT.

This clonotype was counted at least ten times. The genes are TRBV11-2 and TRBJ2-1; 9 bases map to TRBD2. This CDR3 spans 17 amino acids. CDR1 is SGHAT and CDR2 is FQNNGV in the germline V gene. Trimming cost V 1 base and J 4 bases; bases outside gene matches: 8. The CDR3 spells CASSLVGLAGGYNEQFF. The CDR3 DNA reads TGTGCCAGCAGCTTAGTGGGGCTGGCGGGAGGGTACAATGAGCAGTTCTTC.

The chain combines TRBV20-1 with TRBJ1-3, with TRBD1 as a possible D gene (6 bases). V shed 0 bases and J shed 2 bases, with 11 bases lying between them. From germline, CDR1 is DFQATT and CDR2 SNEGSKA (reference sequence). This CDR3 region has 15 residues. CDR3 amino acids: CSARDRGGAGNTIYF. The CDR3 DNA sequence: TGCAGTGCTAGAGATCGGGGGGGCGCTGGAAACACCATATATTTT.

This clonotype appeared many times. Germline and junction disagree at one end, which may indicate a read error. The CDR3 sequence: CASSLPPFQNEKLFF. As DNA, the CDR3 is TGTGCCAGCAGCTTACCCCCCTTTCAAAATGAAAAATTGTTTTTT. The chain combines TRBV7-8 with TRBJ1-4; the D is unclear. Germline CDR1 reads SGHVS; CDR2 reads FQNEAQ. The CDR3 spans 15 residues.